These 5 T cell receptor beta chains were all obtained from the same sample, sequenced in a study of identical twins. TCRdb passed the 5' RACE reads through MiXCR, listing each CDR3 protein once. Of under 250,000 distinct CDR3 sequences listed, roughly a tenth were seen once; the top ten hold 5.1%. The sequencing input was memory (CD45RO+) T cells sorted from blood. The receptors originated from a woman between 18 and 29 years old in good health.

This clonotype was counted once. A read error may be the cause here, since a much bigger clone is one base away. CDR3 loop: CATTRRDASYNEQFF. CDR3 nucleotides: TGTGCCACCACCCGCAGGGACGCCTCCTACAATGAGCAGTTCTTC. The chain has TRBV3-1 and TRBJ2-1; the D gene could be TRBD1 or TRBD2 (5 bases each). There are 15 residues in the CDR3. The V end was cut by 10 bases, the J end by 0 bases, with 16 bases between. Germline CDR1 is LGHDT and CDR2 is YNNKEL (reference sequence).

This chain joins TRBV5-4 and TRBJ2-1; tentatively, D is TRBD2 (5 bases). Germline CDR1 is SGHNT and CDR2 is YYREEE (reference sequence). This CDR3 region has 14 residues. The germline V and J ends were trimmed by 4 bases and 9 bases, with 17 bases remaining between them. CDR3 sequence reads: CASSPGLTCSEQFF. CDR3 DNA sequence: TGTGCCAGCAGCCCTGGACTCACCTGCAGTGAGCAGTTCTTC.

Ten or more counts support this clonotype. The V gene is TRBV10-3, the J gene TRBJ1-2; D is ambiguous. The CDR3 runs to 17 residues. The ends were cut back, 3 bases at V and 5 bases at J, with 22 bases in the middle. Germline V gives CDR1 ENHRY, CDR2 SYGVKD. CDR3 sequence (DNA): TGTGCCATCAGTGACCCGCGAGGCACACGGCAGTTGTATGGCTACACCTTC. Its translation: CAISDPRGTRQLYGYTF.

The rearrangement joins TRBV20-1 to TRBJ1-6; D possibly corresponds to TRBD1 (6 bases). The V gene lost 5 bases and the J gene lost 4 bases, with 12 bases spanning the gap. Germline loops: CDR1 DFQATT, CDR2 SNEGSKA (reference sequence). CDR3 length: 14 residues. This chain's CDR3 is CSAWDTAYNSPLHF. CDR3 in DNA: TGCAGTGCTTGGGACACAGCTTATAATTCACCCCTCCACTTT.

This clonotype was picked up a small number of times. The J gene is TRBJ2-1, the V gene TRBV5-1, with D perhaps assigned TRBD1 or TRBD2 (5 bases each). Germline CDR1 and CDR2: SGHRS and YFSETQ. There are 16 residues in the CDR3. V shed 0 bases and J shed 0 bases, with 10 bases lying between them. This chain's CDR3 is CASSLGGMSSYNEQFF. CDR3 DNA: TGCGCCAGCAGCTTGGGGGGGATGAGCTCCTACAATGAGCAGTTCTTC.